The 25 T cell receptor beta chains listed next were all sequenced from one sample in a study of blood T cell repertoires in COVID-19. Some clones are missing from TCRdb's copy, which holds only in-frame ones; the method was immunoSEQ multiplex PCR. The sample contains some 150,000 clones, 75% to 90% of which appear only once. Material for sequencing was peripheral blood. The receptors stem from a human donor in a cohort sampled during active COVID-19.

The genes are TRBV11-3 and TRBJ2-7; 12 bases are a match to TRBD2. This CDR3 has 15 residues. CDR1 is SGHNT and CDR2 is YENEEA in the germline V gene. Germline trimming cut 5 bases from V and 4 bases from J; bases unmatched to any gene: 6. This chain's CDR3 is CASSPRLAGVYEQYF. CDR3 nucleotide sequence: TGTGCCAGCAGCCCCCGACTAGCGGGGGTGTACGAGCAGTACTTC.

This sequence joins TRBV7-3 and TRBJ1-2, with D unresolved. Trimming pared 1 base from V and 0 bases from J, leaving 9 bases between. CDR3 size: 15 residues. Germline-derived CDR1 and CDR2 are SGHTA and FQGTGA. This CDR3 is CASSLKRQANYGYTF. CDR3 DNA: TGTGCCAGCAGCTTAAAACGGCAGGCTAACTATGGCTACACCTTC.

CDR3 sequence reads: CASIIAGGPSSYNEQFF. In DNA form, the CDR3 reads TGTGCCAGCATCATAGCGGGAGGGCCAAGCTCCTACAATGAGCAGTTCTTC. This sequence joins TRBV21-1 and TRBJ2-1; the table's D call of TRBD2 was not tested on the DNA. TRBV21-1 corresponds to a pseudogene. The CDR3 spans 17 residues.

The chain is built from TRBV27 and TRBJ1-4, with TRBD1 identical over 8 bases. V gave up 2 bases and J gave up 1 base; unmatched junction bases: 9. The CDR3 extends over 18 amino acids. From germline, CDR1 is MNHEY and CDR2 SMNVEV (reference sequence). The CDR3 sequence is CASSLVGRGRVTNEKLFF. The CDR3 DNA reads as TGTGCCAGCAGTTTAGTCGGCAGGGGGCGGGTAACTAATGAAAAACTGTTTTTT.

The chain combines TRBV9 with TRBJ2-3; 9 bases line up with TRBD2. With V trimmed by 2 bases and J by 6 bases, 7 bases remained unmatched. Germline values: CDR1 SGDLS, CDR2 YYNGEE. The CDR3 runs to 15 residues. The CDR3 DNA is TGTGCCAGCAGCGTTGGGACTAGCAGTGGGGATACGCAGTATTTT. Residues: CASSVGTSSGDTQYF.

The chain links TRBV7-2 to TRBJ1-2, with D maybe TRBD1 (5 bases). CDR1 is SGHTA and CDR2 is FQGNSA in the germline V gene. V was clipped by 4 bases and J by 4 bases, with 13 bases between them. The CDR3 is 14 amino acids. The CDR3 sequence is CASSSQGGGYGYTF. As DNA, the CDR3 is TGTGCCAGCAGCTCCCAGGGAGGAGGCTATGGCTACACCTTC.

The V gene is TRBV12-3 or TRBV12-4, the J gene TRBJ1-1; D may be TRBD1 (6 bases). The CDR3 is made up of 13 amino acids. V lost 7 bases, J lost 5 bases, and 14 bases lay in between. The CDR3 spells CASTQGKLTEAFF. The CDR3 DNA is TGTGCCAGCACCCAGGGGAAGTTGACTGAAGCTTTCTTT.

This clone has just one count. This rearrangement joins TRBV9 to TRBJ2-4; the match to TRBD2 covers 7 bases. Trimming took 0 bases from V and 5 from J; bases not matched to a gene: 8. Germline loops: CDR1 SGDLS, CDR2 YYNGEE. This CDR3 is built from 16 residues. This CDR3 reads CASSVGGRARENIQYF. DNA for the CDR3: TGTGCCAGCAGCGTAGGAGGGAGGGCCCGGGAAAACATTCAGTACTTC.

The chain couples TRBV7-2 to TRBJ2-1; TRBD2 matches at 13 bases. CDR1 is SGHTA, CDR2 FQGNSA, per germline. This CDR3 is 17 amino acids long. The V segment lost 2 bases and the J segment 7 bases; nucleotides outside the gene matches: 8. As DNA, the CDR3 is TGTGCCAGCAGCTTATTCCCGACTAGCGGGAGGAGGAATGAGCAGTTCTTC. It is translated as CASSLFPTSGRRNEQFF.

This chain links TRBV7-3 with TRBJ2-5; the match to TRBD2 covers 12 bases. The CDR3 is 16 residues long. CDR1 and CDR2 (germline): SGHTA, FQGTGA. V was pared by 5 bases and J by 5 bases, with 9 bases of the junction left unmatched. CDR3 in DNA: TGTGCCAGCAGCCCGAACCCTAGCGGGGGGGCGGAGACCCAGTACTTC. Residues: CASSPNPSGGAETQYF.

There are a few counts of this clone. This rearrangement joins TRBV19 to TRBJ2-1; a possible D gene is TRBD2 (5 bases). The V gene lost 4 bases and the J gene lost 0 bases, with 7 bases spanning the gap. Germline V lookup: CDR1 LNHDA, CDR2 SQIVND (reference sequence). The CDR3 has 14 amino acids. The CDR3 nucleotides are TGTGCCAGTAGTAGAGGGAGCTCCTACAATGAGCAGTTCTTC. Encoded protein: CASSRGSSYNEQFF. Filled out from reference TRBV19 and TRBJ2-1, the complete variable domain reads DGGITQSPKYLFRKEGQNVTLSCEQNLNHDAMYWYRQDPGQGLRLIYYSQIVNDFQKGDIAEGYSVSREKKESFPLTVTSAQKNPTAFYLCASSRGSSYNEQFFGPGTRLTVL.

A few counts support this clone. The chain links TRBV3-1 (or the pseudogene TRBV3-2) to TRBJ2-2; D unresolved. The ends were cut back, 0 bases at V and 3 bases at J, with 8 bases in the middle. The CDR3 is 15 residues long. Per germline, CDR1 LGHDT and CDR2 YNNKEL (reference sequence). For the CDR3, the DNA is TGTGCCAGCAGCCAAGATCGCGGATACACCGGGGAGCTGTTTTTT. This sequence encodes CASSQDRGYTGELFF.

CDR3 sequence reads: CASSHPDRDTEAFF. The CDR3 nucleotides read TGTGCCAGCAGCCACCCAGACAGGGACACTGAAGCTTTCTTT. This rearrangement joins TRBV5-4 to TRBJ1-1; 7 bases are shared with TRBD1. The V gene end was trimmed by 4 bases and the J gene end by 3 bases; junction bases not matched to a gene: 6. Per germline, CDR1 SGHNT and CDR2 YYREEE (reference sequence). CDR3 length: 14 amino acids.

This chain uses TRBV15 with TRBJ2-1; D is undetermined. V was clipped by 0 bases and J by 15 bases, with 9 bases between them. This CDR3 has 11 amino acids. Germline loops: CDR1 LNHNV, CDR2 YYDKDF (reference sequence). The chain's CDR3 is CATSRDGVGFF. CDR3 in DNA: TGTGCCACCAGCAGAGACGGAGTCGGGTTCTTC. Variable domain in full (rest from reference TRBV15 and TRBJ2-1): DAMVIQNPRYQVTQFGKPVTLSCSQTLNHNVMYWYQQKSSQAPKLLFHYYDKDFNNEADTPDNFQSRRPNTSFCFLDIRSPGLGDTAMYLCATSRDGVGFFGPGTRLTVL.

Comment on this clone: Its ends do not fully match the called genes, so a read error is possible. This chain joins TRBV2 and TRBJ2-3; a weak D match, TRBD1 (6 bases). This CDR3 contains 15 residues. Germline CDR1 and CDR2: SNHLY and FYNNEI. Written as DNA, the CDR3 is TGTGCCAGCAGGGAAGGTCCCCTAGGGGGAGATACGCAGTATTTT. Translation gives CASREGPLGGDTQYF. Combining the CDR3 with reference TRBV2 and TRBJ2-3 gives the whole variable domain EPEVTQTPSHQVTQMGQEVILRCVPISNHLYFYWYRQILGQKVEFLVSFYNNEISEKSEIFDDQFSVERPDGSNFTLKIRSTKLEDSAMYFCASREGPLGGDTQYFGPGTRLTVL.

The chain recombines TRBV6-5 with TRBJ2-3, with D uncertain. The V end lost 5 bases, the J end lost 8 bases, and 14 bases lay between the germline ends. The CDR3 totals 13 residues. Germline loops: CDR1 MNHEY, CDR2 SVGAGI. CDR3 DNA sequence: TGTGCCAGCAGTCCTCTCCCCAGAGGTACGCAGTATTTT. Protein product: CASSPLPRGTQYF.

Written as DNA, the CDR3 is TGTGCCAGCAGCTTTAAGGGGGGGAATGAAAAACTGTTTTTT. It codes for CASSFKGGNEKLFF. The chain carries TRBV7-2 and TRBJ1-4, with D possibly matching TRBD1 (6 bases). CDR1 and CDR2 from the germline V gene are SGHTA and FQGNSA. The CDR3 runs 14 residues. Deletions cut 3 bases from V and 5 bases from J, with 10 bases between. The complete variable domain, with remaining parts taken from reference TRBV7-2 and TRBJ1-4, reads GAGVSQSPSNKVTEKGKDVELRCDPISGHTALYWYRQSLGQGLEFLIYFQGNSAPDKSGLPSDRFSAERTGGSVSTLTIQRTQQEDSAVYLCASSFKGGNEKLFFGSGTQLSVL.

V usage is TRBV5-1 and J usage is TRBJ1-1, with TRBD1 as a possible D gene (6 bases). CDR3 length: 15 residues. The ends were cut back, 6 bases at V and 1 base at J, with 16 bases in the middle. Germline V CDR1 and CDR2: SGHRS, YFSETQ. The CDR3 sequence is CASTPGGARNTEAFF. The CDR3 nucleotides read TGCGCCAGCACCCCGGGGGGGGCCAGGAACACTGAAGCTTTCTTT.

The chain has TRBV10-2 and TRBJ1-2; D possibly corresponds to TRBD1 (5 bases). Trimming stripped 6 bases from V and 2 bases from J, with 10 bases between. Germline lookup yields CDR1 WSHSY and CDR2 SAAADI. This CDR3 has 13 amino acids. In nucleotides, the CDR3 is TGCGCCAGCAGCCCTCAGGGCAACTATGGCTACACCTTC. Protein product: CASSPQGNYGYTF.

The rearrangement links TRBV6-1 to TRBJ2-1; D is undetermined. The CDR3 is 14 residues long. V lost 2 bases and J lost 8, with 13 bases in between. Germline V gene data show CDR1 as MNHNS and CDR2 as SASEGT. The CDR3 loop is CASSENRRVDEQFF. In nucleotides, the CDR3 is TGTGCCAGCAGTGAAAATAGGAGAGTCGATGAGCAGTTCTTC.

In this sample, this clone turned up once. The chain is built from TRBV28 and TRBJ1-2; tentatively, D is TRBD1 (5 bases). The germline V gene has CDR1 MDHEN and CDR2 SYDVKM. V dropped 5 bases and J dropped 2 bases, with 12 bases sitting between them. CDR3 length equals 14 residues. CDR3 DNA sequence: TGTGCCAGCAGTCCCCCCCAGGGAAACTATGGCTACACCTTC. Its protein is CASSPPQGNYGYTF.

J is TRBJ1-4 and V is TRBV11-2; no definite D call. The CDR3 is made up of 14 amino acids. CDR1 and CDR2 (germline): SGHAT, FQNNGV. The V gene lost 4 bases and the J gene lost 7 bases, with 13 bases spanning the gap. The DNA for the CDR3 is TGTGCCAGCAGCTACCAAACCGGGTCTGAAAAACTGTTTTTT. It codes for CASSYQTGSEKLFF. Together with reference TRBV11-2 and TRBJ1-4, the CDR3 gives the full variable domain: EAGVAQSPRYKIIEKRQSVAFWCNPISGHATLYWYQQILGQGPKLLIQFQNNGVVDDSQLPKDRFSAERLKGVDSTLKIQPAKLEDSAVYLCASSYQTGSEKLFFGSGTQLSVL.

The rearrangement links TRBV7-2 to TRBJ2-1; 15 bases are a match to TRBD2. In germline, CDR1 is SGHTA, CDR2 FQGNSA. V gave up 7 bases and J gave up 7 bases; unmatched junction bases: 8. This CDR3 spans 16 amino acids. The CDR3 DNA follows: TGTGCCAGCATCCCCCTCGGGACTAGCGGGAGGAATGAGCAGTTCTTC. It codes for CASIPLGTSGRNEQFF.

This chain uses TRBV5-6 with TRBJ1-6, with a weak D call TRBD1 (6 bases). The CDR3 loop spans 14 amino acids. CDR1 is SGHDT and CDR2 is YYEEEE in the germline V gene. Trimming took 0 bases from V and 8 from J, leaving 9 bases between them. Here the CDR3 DNA reads TGTGCCAGCAGCTTGGACAGGGCCGATTCACCCCTCCACTTT. This gives the protein CASSLDRADSPLHF.

The rearrangement links TRBV7-9 to TRBJ2-1, with D perhaps matching TRBD2 (9 bases). CDR3 length: 13 amino acids. Germline loops: CDR1 SEHNR, CDR2 FQNEAQ (reference sequence). Trimming shortened V by 5 bases and J by 15 bases, and 20 bases separated the two germline ends. CDR3 bases: TGTGCCAGCAGCCTGGACAGGGCGGGAGGGCGGTTCTTC. Translated: CASSLDRAGGRFF.